A selection of T cell receptor beta chains follows, all from one sample in a study of blood T cell repertoires in COVID-19. TCRdb keeps only in-frame clones here, not all; method: immunoSEQ multiplex PCR. The repertoire has hundreds of thousands of clones, approximately 89% of them found once; the top ten carry roughly 13%. The sequenced material came from peripheral blood. The receptors come from a woman aged 45-65 years with COVID-19, enrolled during active disease. The CDR3 runs from the conserved cysteine through the conserved F or W. A row's size may be missing; if present it is once, few, many or a size class.

j_call: TRBJ1-1; v_call: TRBV9; cdr3_length: 13; clone_size: NA; cdr3_aa: CASSVERGTEAFF
j_call: TRBJ1-5; v_call: TRBV12-5; cdr3_length: 16; clone_size: NA; cdr3_aa: CASGSGQIGVKQPQHF
j_call: TRBJ2-7; v_call: TRBV3-1/TRBV3-2; cdr3_length: 14; clone_size: NA; cdr3_aa: CASSQEGLFYEQYF
j_call: TRBJ2-2; v_call: TRBV9; cdr3_length: 16; clone_size: NA; cdr3_aa: CASSDLDRGRSGELFF
j_call: TRBJ2-5; v_call: TRBV11-2; cdr3_length: 17; clone_size: NA; cdr3_aa: CASSYRGGQGDQETQYF
j_call: TRBJ1-2; v_call: TRBV7-9; cdr3_length: 15; clone_size: NA; cdr3_aa: CASSRMYQGKVGYTF
j_call: TRBJ2-4; v_call: TRBV5-1; cdr3_length: 15; clone_size: NA; cdr3_aa: CASSGTSGGSNIQYF
j_call: TRBJ1-1; v_call: TRBV24-1; cdr3_length: 17; clone_size: NA; cdr3_aa: CATSDPTPDRVNTEAFF
j_call: TRBJ1-5; v_call: TRBV28; cdr3_length: 15; clone_size: NA; cdr3_aa: CATNQGERSNQPQHF
j_call: TRBJ1-4; v_call: TRBV30; cdr3_length: 13; clone_size: once; cdr3_aa: CAWSGQGLGKLFF
j_call: TRBJ2-2; v_call: TRBV5-5; cdr3_length: 15; clone_size: once; cdr3_aa: CASSPRAPGTGELFF
j_call: TRBJ1-5; v_call: TRBV7-2; cdr3_length: 14; clone_size: NA; cdr3_aa: CASSLSGANQPQHF
j_call: TRBJ2-1; v_call: TRBV15; cdr3_length: 12; clone_size: NA; cdr3_aa: CATSIGYNEQFF
j_call: TRBJ1-5; v_call: TRBV6-2/TRBV6-3; cdr3_length: 13; clone_size: NA; cdr3_aa: CASSRIGDRENHF
j_call: TRBJ1-2; v_call: TRBV6-5; cdr3_length: 13; clone_size: NA; cdr3_aa: CASSSTGAYGYTF
j_call: TRBJ2-2; v_call: TRBV12-5; cdr3_length: 15; clone_size: NA; cdr3_aa: CASGSGTGRTGELFF
j_call: TRBJ1-5; v_call: TRBV28; cdr3_length: 12; clone_size: NA; cdr3_aa: CASSGGTLRQHF
j_call: TRBJ1-2; v_call: TRBV28; cdr3_length: 13; clone_size: NA; cdr3_aa: CASSSLQGNGYTF
j_call: TRBJ2-7; v_call: TRBV25-1; cdr3_length: 13; clone_size: NA; cdr3_aa: CASSEGGSYEQYF
j_call: TRBJ1-3; v_call: TRBV19; cdr3_length: 16; clone_size: NA; cdr3_aa: CASRRTGVSSGNTIYF
j_call: TRBJ1-1; v_call: TRBV18; cdr3_length: 17; clone_size: NA; cdr3_aa: CASSLLEGGVGTFGAFF
j_call: TRBJ1-2; v_call: TRBV3-1/TRBV3-2; cdr3_length: 15; clone_size: NA; cdr3_aa: CASSQEVWQGYGYTF
j_call: TRBJ2-1; v_call: TRBV28; cdr3_length: 16; clone_size: few; cdr3_aa: CASSPGGRSSYNEQFF
j_call: TRBJ2-5; v_call: TRBV6-2/TRBV6-3; cdr3_length: 12; clone_size: NA; cdr3_aa: CASSRGEETQYF
j_call: TRBJ1-2; v_call: TRBV27; cdr3_length: 14; clone_size: NA; cdr3_aa: CASSLWEGNYGYTF
j_call: TRBJ1-4; v_call: TRBV3-1/TRBV3-2; cdr3_length: 13; clone_size: NA; cdr3_aa: CASSRGENEKLFF
j_call: TRBJ1-6; v_call: TRBV6-5; cdr3_length: 14; clone_size: NA; cdr3_aa: CASSRSSYNSPLHF
j_call: TRBJ1-4; v_call: TRBV30; cdr3_length: 14; clone_size: NA; cdr3_aa: CAGEQGGSNEKLFF
j_call: TRBJ1-1; v_call: TRBV6-1; cdr3_length: 16; clone_size: NA; cdr3_aa: CASSVGYGGEGVEAFF
j_call: TRBJ1-5; v_call: TRBV6-6; cdr3_length: 14; clone_size: NA; cdr3_aa: CASSYSSWNQPQHF
j_call: TRBJ1-1; v_call: TRBV4-1; cdr3_length: 14; clone_size: NA; cdr3_aa: CASSQGYGITEAFF
j_call: TRBJ1-2; v_call: TRBV6-5; cdr3_length: 12; clone_size: once; cdr3_aa: CASSYGRRGYTF
j_call: TRBJ2-3; v_call: TRBV27; cdr3_length: 16; clone_size: NA; cdr3_aa: CASNEGEGRRSDTQYF
j_call: TRBJ1-5; v_call: TRBV27; cdr3_length: 15; clone_size: NA; cdr3_aa: CASSLQASRQQPQHF
j_call: TRBJ1-5; v_call: TRBV30; cdr3_length: 13; clone_size: NA; cdr3_aa: CAWSRGSNQPQHF
j_call: TRBJ1-6; v_call: TRBV5-5; cdr3_length: 16; clone_size: many; cdr3_aa: CASSPRSDSSNSPLHF
j_call: TRBJ1-4; v_call: TRBV15; cdr3_length: 16; clone_size: NA; cdr3_aa: CATSNSELPTNEKLFF
j_call: TRBJ1-1; v_call: TRBV12-3/TRBV12-4; cdr3_length: 13; clone_size: NA; cdr3_aa: CASSHRGDTEAFF
j_call: TRBJ1-1; v_call: TRBV6-5; cdr3_length: 14; clone_size: NA; cdr3_aa: CASSLIRVDTEAFF
j_call: TRBJ1-2; v_call: TRBV11-2; cdr3_length: 14; clone_size: NA; cdr3_aa: CASSLSFSNYGYTF
j_call: TRBJ1-1; v_call: TRBV10-3; cdr3_length: 14; clone_size: NA; cdr3_aa: CAISDGDLNTEAFF
j_call: TRBJ1-2; v_call: TRBV30; cdr3_length: 14; clone_size: NA; cdr3_aa: CAWTVGSLGYGYTF
j_call: TRBJ1-5; v_call: TRBV3-1/TRBV3-2; cdr3_length: 13; clone_size: NA; cdr3_aa: CASSQDTNQPQHF
j_call: TRBJ1-1; v_call: TRBV18; cdr3_length: 12; clone_size: NA; cdr3_aa: CASSPEGAEAFF
j_call: TRBJ1-3; v_call: TRBV5-1; cdr3_length: 15; clone_size: NA; cdr3_aa: CASSGQPHSGNTIYF
j_call: TRBJ1-2; v_call: TRBV7-2; cdr3_length: 18; clone_size: NA; cdr3_aa: CACQQLKIILRGDYGYTF
j_call: TRBJ2-3; v_call: TRBV6-1; cdr3_length: 14; clone_size: NA; cdr3_aa: CASRMDGDLDTQYF
j_call: TRBJ2-7; v_call: TRBV5-6; cdr3_length: 12; clone_size: NA; cdr3_aa: CASVKGADEQYF
j_call: TRBJ2-4; v_call: TRBV20-1; cdr3_length: 10; clone_size: NA; cdr3_aa: CSARRDIQYF
j_call: TRBJ1-5; v_call: TRBV30; cdr3_length: 14; clone_size: once; cdr3_aa: CAWSPRQVWRPQHF
j_call: TRBJ2-1; v_call: TRBV30; cdr3_length: 17; clone_size: NA; cdr3_aa: CAWSVRWSGGAAYEQFF
j_call: TRBJ1-2; v_call: TRBV6-5; cdr3_length: 15; clone_size: NA; cdr3_aa: CASSHDLRDRGGYTF
j_call: TRBJ2-1; v_call: TRBV3-1/TRBV3-2; cdr3_length: 15; clone_size: NA; cdr3_aa: CASSQDRRKYNEQFF
j_call: TRBJ1-2; v_call: TRBV19; cdr3_length: 13; clone_size: NA; cdr3_aa: CASSMRQLYGYTF
j_call: TRBJ1-6; v_call: TRBV30; cdr3_length: 14; clone_size: NA; cdr3_aa: CAWSADPRGIPLHF
j_call: TRBJ2-2; v_call: TRBV24-1; cdr3_length: 15; clone_size: NA; cdr3_aa: CATSDATGYTGELFF
j_call: TRBJ2-5; v_call: TRBV12-3/TRBV12-4; cdr3_length: 13; clone_size: few; cdr3_aa: CASSGGSWETQYF
j_call: TRBJ2-5; v_call: TRBV5-4; cdr3_length: 15; clone_size: NA; cdr3_aa: CASSVAAGAQETQYF
j_call: TRBJ2-6; v_call: TRBV5-4; cdr3_length: 16; clone_size: NA; cdr3_aa: CASRLWGETGANVLTF
j_call: TRBJ2-6; v_call: TRBV11-3; cdr3_length: 16; clone_size: NA; cdr3_aa: CASSPAGVDGANVLTF